Following are 32 T cell receptor beta chains from one sample sequenced in a study of CD8 T cells in Susac syndrome (dated by TCRdb to the late 2010s). The library was made by the immunoSEQ multiplex PCR assay. RNA was extracted with the RNeasy kit and 0.5 to 1 ug was reverse transcribed using random hexamers. The public reads were quality trimmed at Q25 with fastp and then assembled into clones with MiXCR by TCRdb, keeping productive beta chains. Every distinct CDR3 protein forms one entry, paired with its most common genes and DNA. The sample table records 210,000 or so distinct CDR3 sequences; roughly nine tenths of these occur just once. The top ten clonotypes cover over 0.1% of the sample. Sequenced input: CD8+ T cells from PBMCs. Source of these receptors: a human donor with multiple sclerosis.

With respect to this clonotype: The germline gene is not matched at one end of the junction; a read error may be the cause. The gene calls are TRBV7-9 and TRBJ2-7; tentatively, D is TRBD1 (5 bases). Germline assignment: CDR1 SEHNR and CDR2 FQNEAQ (reference sequence). CDR3 length equals 12 residues. CDR3 sequence (DNA): TGCGCCAGCAGCTTCCAAGGGGACGAGCAGTACTTC. Translated: CASSFQGDEQYF.

The V call is TRBV9, the J call TRBJ2-5; tentatively, D is TRBD2 (6 bases). V lost 4 bases to trimming and J lost 5 bases, with 18 bases between them. The CDR3 extends over 15 amino acids. Germline V gene lookup returns CDR1 SGDLS and CDR2 YYNGEE. The CDR3 nucleotides are TGTGCCAGCAGCCCTTACCTCAGGGCGGGGGAGACCCAGTACTTC. Translated, it gives CASSPYLRAGETQYF.

This clonotype has only a few counts. CDR3 in DNA: TGTGCCAGTTCTCTGGCGGGAGTAAATGAGCAGTTCTTC. Residues: CASSLAGVNEQFF. V usage is TRBV19 and J usage is TRBJ2-1; TRBD2 aligns across 7 bases. The J segment lost 7 bases and the V segment lost 8 bases, leaving 8 bases of the junction unmatched. Germline CDR1 LNHDA, CDR2 SQIVND (reference sequence). The CDR3 has 13 residues.

This sequence joins TRBV7-9 and TRBJ1-2; D unresolved. V shed 2 bases and J shed 6 bases, with 7 bases lying between them. Germline CDR1 and CDR2: SEHNR and FQNEAQ (reference sequence). The CDR3 covers 12 residues. The CDR3 nucleotides are TGTGCCAGCAGCTTATTCAGCAATGGCTACACCTTC. As protein: CASSLFSNGYTF.

The genes are TRBV7-8 and TRBJ2-1, with unresolved D. Trimming shortened V by 1 base and J by 0 bases, and 7 bases separated the two germline ends. The CDR3 consists of 15 residues. The germline V gene has CDR1 SGHVS and CDR2 FQNEAQ. CDR3 loop: CASSLDRGSYNEQFF. CDR3 sequence (DNA): TGTGCCAGCAGCTTAGACCGAGGCTCCTACAATGAGCAGTTCTTC. Complete variable domain (other parts from reference TRBV7-8 and TRBJ2-1): GAGVSQSPRYKVAKRGQDVALRCDPISGHVSLFWYQQALGQGPEFLTYFQNEAQLDKSGLPSDRFFAERPEGSVSTLKIQRTQQEDSAVYLCASSLDRGSYNEQFFGPGTRLTVL.

The rearrangement uses TRBV19 and TRBJ2-5, with 8 bases lining up with TRBD1. J was trimmed by 1 base and V by 2 bases; bases with no gene match: 3. The germline V gene encodes CDR1 LNHDA and CDR2 SQIVND (reference sequence). This CDR3 contains 15 residues. The CDR3 DNA sequence: TGTGCCAGTAGTATATTTGGGACAGGCCAAGAGACCCAGTACTTC. This gives the protein CASSIFGTGQETQYF. Full variable domain (outside the CDR3, taken from reference TRBV19 and TRBJ2-5): DGGITQSPKYLFRKEGQNVTLSCEQNLNHDAMYWYRQDPGQGLRLIYYSQIVNDFQKGDIAEGYSVSREKKESFPLTVTSAQKNPTAFYLCASSIFGTGQETQYFGPGTRLLVL.

This CDR3 reads CASSSRKNQETQYF. The CDR3 DNA sequence: TGTGCCAGCAGTTCCCGGAAGAACCAAGAGACCCAGTACTTC. The V call is TRBV12-3 or TRBV12-4, the J call TRBJ2-5, with D uncertain. Deletions cut 4 bases from V and 0 bases from J, with 9 bases between. This CDR3 region has 14 residues.

The chain is built from TRBV29-1 and TRBJ1-3; D unclear. Trimming removed 6 bases from V and 4 bases from J, with 10 bases in between. CDR3 length: 12 amino acids. CDR1 SQVTM and CDR2 ANQGSEA come from the germline V gene. The CDR3 nucleotides read TGCAGCGTGCCCGGAGGGGGAAACACCATATATTTT. It specifies CSVPGGGNTIYF.

This chain joins TRBV7-9 and TRBJ2-2; 8 bases match TRBD2. CDR1 and CDR2 from the germline V gene are SEHNR and FQNEAQ (reference sequence). This CDR3 contains 15 residues. Germline trimming cut 3 bases from V and 6 bases from J; bases unmatched to any gene: 6. DNA of the CDR3: TGTGCCAGCAGCTTTCGAGCGGGGGTCGCCGGGGAGCTGTTTTTT. It translates to CASSFRAGVAGELFF.

The chain couples TRBV16 to TRBJ2-1, with D perhaps being TRBD1 or TRBD2 (6 bases each). Germline V gives CDR1 KGHSY, CDR2 FQNENV. With 0 bases removed from V and 7 bases from J, the gap between germline ends came to 13 bases. CDR3 size: 15 residues. The CDR3 spells CASSQSEGGGNEQFF. The CDR3, as DNA: TGTGCCAGCAGCCAATCGGAGGGGGGTGGAAATGAGCAGTTCTTC.

The CDR3 DNA is TGCAGCGTTGAGGGTCAGCGGGAGTGGAATGAGCAGTTCTTC. Translating it yields CSVEGQREWNEQFF. The V gene is TRBV29-1, the J gene TRBJ2-1, with 8 bases fitting TRBD2. The J segment lost 7 bases and the V segment lost 3 bases, leaving 8 bases of the junction unmatched. The CDR3 consists of 14 residues. The germline V gene encodes CDR1 SQVTM and CDR2 ANQGSEA.

This clonotype was seen a few times. The chain has TRBV27 and TRBJ2-1; possibly TRBD2 for D (7 bases). The V gene's germline CDR1 is MNHEY and CDR2 SMNVEV (reference sequence). This CDR3 region has 15 residues. V lost 8 bases and J lost 7, with 21 bases in between. CDR3 residues: CASLTPGGSWNEQFF. The CDR3 DNA reads as TGTGCCAGCCTAACCCCGGGGGGCTCCTGGAATGAGCAGTTCTTC.

This clonotype has only one observation. V and J are TRBV24-1 and TRBJ2-5; 7 positions match TRBD1. The germline V gene has CDR1 KGHDR and CDR2 SFDVKD. The CDR3 consists of 15 residues. V trimming: 4 bases; J trimming: 1 base; junction bases outside the gene matches: 5. CDR3 loop: CATSEGDSFQETQYF. The CDR3 coding sequence is TGTGCCACCAGTGAAGGGGACAGCTTCCAAGAGACCCAGTACTTC.

The chain joins TRBV6-6 to TRBJ2-7; 9 positions agree with TRBD1. The V and J ends lost 0 bases and 12 bases, in that order; junction bases with no gene match: 6. This CDR3 is 13 amino acids long. Germline V gene data show CDR1 as MNHNY and CDR2 as SVGAGI (reference sequence). CDR3 nucleotides: TGTGCCAGCAGTTACTCGACAGGGGGTTATAGGTACTTC. This gives the protein CASSYSTGGYRYF.

This rearrangement joins TRBV2 to TRBJ1-2, with D tentatively TRBD1 (6 bases). Trimming removed 0 bases at V and 2 bases at J, with 13 bases between. The length of the CDR3 is 16 residues. Germline loops: CDR1 SNHLY, CDR2 FYNNEI. The CDR3 reads CASSEAPGGGNYGYTF. For the CDR3, the DNA is TGTGCCAGCAGTGAAGCTCCGGGGGGCGGCAACTATGGCTACACCTTC.

The chain combines TRBV11-1 with TRBJ1-4; D possibly corresponds to TRBD1 (6 bases). The CDR3 is 21 residues long. Trimming took 0 bases from V and 0 from J, leaving 23 bases between them. CDR1 and CDR2 (germline): SGHAT, FQDESV (reference sequence). The CDR3 nucleotides read TGTGCCAGCAGCTTAGCGGCCGGGACATCCCCAAAAGGGGCAACTAATGAAAAACTGTTTTTT. Protein sequence: CASSLAAGTSPKGATNEKLFF.

J is TRBJ1-2 and V is TRBV7-9, with TRBD1 identical over 7 bases. The CDR3 consists of 14 residues. The trim removed 3 bases at V and 4 bases at J, leaving 5 bases unmatched. Per germline, CDR1 SEHNR and CDR2 FQNEAQ (reference sequence). This CDR3 reads CASSLETGSYGYTF. The CDR3, as DNA: TGTGCCAGCAGCTTGGAGACAGGGAGCTATGGCTACACCTTC.

The rearrangement joins TRBV6-6 to TRBJ2-2; D remains unclear. Germline V gene lookup returns CDR1 MNHNY and CDR2 SVGAGI (reference sequence). V was cut by 6 bases and J by 0 bases, with 8 bases left in between. This CDR3 contains 14 residues. CDR3 sequence reads: CASRNSPNTGELFF. In DNA, the CDR3 is TGTGCCAGCAGAAACTCCCCGAACACCGGGGAGCTGTTTTTT.

Here the CDR3 reads CASSVGERGPTDTQYF. The DNA of the CDR3 is TGTGCCAGCAGCGTAGGTGAGCGGGGGCCCACAGATACGCAGTATTTT. The chain has TRBV9 and TRBJ2-3; 8 bases line up with TRBD2. Per the germline V gene, CDR1 is SGDLS and CDR2 is YYNGEE. The V and J ends lost 0 bases and 2 bases, in that order; junction bases with no gene match: 5. The CDR3 sequence is 16 residues long.

The gene calls are TRBV4-1 and TRBJ1-5; no reliable D call. The length of the CDR3 is 14 residues. The V end was cut by 1 base, the J end by 7 bases, with 11 bases between. CDR1 is MGHRA and CDR2 is YSYEKL in the germline V gene. CDR3 nucleotide sequence: TGCGCCAGCAGCCAAGGAACCAGGTTCCAGCCCCAGCATTTT. Translating gives CASSQGTRFQPQHF.

This chain joins TRBV4-2 and TRBJ1-2, with no clear D. Germline CDR1 is LGHNA and CDR2 is YNFKEQ. There are 15 residues in the CDR3. Trimming removed 4 bases at V and 4 bases at J, with 16 bases between. CDR3: CASSRTVSAAYGYTF. Here the CDR3 DNA reads TGTGCCAGCAGCCGAACTGTGAGCGCGGCCTATGGCTACACCTTC.

The chain's CDR3 is CASSPDRAWTEAFF. In DNA form, the CDR3 reads TGTGCCAGCAGCCCAGACAGGGCCTGGACTGAAGCTTTCTTT. The gene calls are TRBV7-9 and TRBJ1-1, with TRBD1 identical over 7 bases. Germline values: CDR1 SEHNR, CDR2 FQNEAQ (reference sequence). V lost 5 bases and J lost 5; bases outside the gene matches: 8. This CDR3 comprises 14 residues.

This clonotype occurred once. The rearrangement uses TRBV24-1 and TRBJ2-2; no firm D call. V shed 9 bases and J shed 0 bases, with 7 bases lying between them. From germline, CDR1 is KGHDR and CDR2 SFDVKD. The CDR3 has 13 amino acids. CDR3 coding DNA: TGTGCCACCGCCCCTACGAACACCGGGGAGCTGTTTTTT. It specifies CATAPTNTGELFF.

DNA for the CDR3: TGTGCCAGCAGCTTCCCCCCTCGACAGGGACCCTATGGCTACACCTTC. This encodes CASSFPPRQGPYGYTF. The chain combines TRBV7-9 with TRBJ1-2; 7 nucleotides match TRBD1. Per the germline V gene, CDR1 is SEHNR and CDR2 is FQNEAQ (reference sequence). V was clipped by 3 bases and J by 4 bases; unmatched bases: 11. This CDR3 is built from 16 residues.

The rearrangement uses TRBV11-1 and TRBJ2-7; D call uncertain. The germline V gene has CDR1 SGHAT and CDR2 FQDESV (reference sequence). The V gene lost 1 base and the J gene lost 6 bases, with 7 bases spanning the gap. The CDR3 extends over 12 amino acids. The CDR3, as DNA: TGTGCCAGCAGCTTAGTTCCCTCCGAGCAGTACTTC. This encodes CASSLVPSEQYF.

This chain joins TRBV19 and TRBJ2-7; D is unclear. The CDR3 is made up of 13 amino acids. The germline CDR1 and CDR2 sequences are LNHDA and SQIVND (reference sequence). The V gene lost 5 bases and the J gene lost 2 bases, with 10 bases spanning the gap. As DNA, the CDR3 is TGTGCCAGTAGTTTTGGTCCCACCTACGAGCAGTACTTC. It specifies CASSFGPTYEQYF.

The rearrangement uses TRBV29-1 and TRBJ2-7; the D gene is possibly TRBD2 (5 bases). The ends were cut back, 3 bases at V and 4 bases at J, with 10 bases in the middle. The CDR3 extends over 12 amino acids. The germline gives CDR1 SQVTM, CDR2 ANQGSEA. The CDR3 DNA follows: TGCAGCGTTGAGTTGGGAGAGTACGAGCAGTACTTC. Amino acids: CSVELGEYEQYF.

The chain couples TRBV5-6 to TRBJ1-3; D uncertain. V was trimmed by 0 bases and J by 0 bases, leaving 7 bases between them. Germline loops: CDR1 SGHDT, CDR2 YYEEEE. This CDR3 comprises 15 residues. This CDR3 is CASSLGAVSGNTIYF. The CDR3 nucleotides are TGTGCCAGCAGCTTGGGGGCGGTCTCTGGAAACACCATATATTTT.

The rearrangement links TRBV5-1 to TRBJ2-1, with TRBD1 matching 8 bases. Germline CDR1 and CDR2: SGHRS and YFSETQ. The CDR3 runs to 15 residues. Trimming removed 3 bases from V and 7 bases from J; junction bases left unmatched: 9. CDR3 bases: TGCGCCAGCAGCTCGATCCAGGGGGCGCGGAATGAGCAGTTCTTC. It translates to CASSSIQGARNEQFF.

This rearrangement joins TRBV9 to TRBJ2-2; the D gene is possibly TRBD1 (5 bases). Germline V gene lookup returns CDR1 SGDLS and CDR2 YYNGEE. The ends were cut back, 4 bases at V and 0 bases at J, with 10 bases in the middle. The CDR3 is 15 amino acids. The CDR3 nucleotides are TGTGCCAGCAGCTGGGGCAGCCCGAACACCGGGGAGCTGTTTTTT. Translated: CASSWGSPNTGELFF.

This clonotype was seen once. The V gene is TRBV19, the J gene TRBJ1-2; 7 bases match TRBD1. Germline CDR1 reads LNHDA; CDR2 reads SQIVND (reference sequence). The CDR3 has 16 residues. V was clipped by 8 bases and J by 4 bases; unmatched bases: 16. The DNA for the CDR3 is TGTGCCAGTTTGGGACAGCAGGGGTACCGGAGCTATGGCTACACCTTC. Its translation: CASLGQQGYRSYGYTF.

The rearrangement uses TRBV7-9 and TRBJ2-3; tentatively, D is TRBD2 (6 bases). Trimming pared 5 bases from V and 5 bases from J, leaving 11 bases between. The CDR3 runs to 13 residues. Germline V gives CDR1 SEHNR, CDR2 FQNEAQ (reference sequence). The CDR3 reads CASSPPRGDTQYF. Written as DNA, the CDR3 is TGTGCCAGCAGCCCGCCGCGGGGAGATACGCAGTATTTT. Using reference TRBV7-9 and TRBJ2-3 for the parts outside the CDR3, the full variable domain is DTGVSQNPRHKITKRGQNVTFRCDPISEHNRLYWYRQTLGQGPEFLTYFQNEAQLEKSRLLSDRFSAERPKGSFSTLEIQRTEQGDSAMYLCASSPPRGDTQYFGPGTRLTVL.